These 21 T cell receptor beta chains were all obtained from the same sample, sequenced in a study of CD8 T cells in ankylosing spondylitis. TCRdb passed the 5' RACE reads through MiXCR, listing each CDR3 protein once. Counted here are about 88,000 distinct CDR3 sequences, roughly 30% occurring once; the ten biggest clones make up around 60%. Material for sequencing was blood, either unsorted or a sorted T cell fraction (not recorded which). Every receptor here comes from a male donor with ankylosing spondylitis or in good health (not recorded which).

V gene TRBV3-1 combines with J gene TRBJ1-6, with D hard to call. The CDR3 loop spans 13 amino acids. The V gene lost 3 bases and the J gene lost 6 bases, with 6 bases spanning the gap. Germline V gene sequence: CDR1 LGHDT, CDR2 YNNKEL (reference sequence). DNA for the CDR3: TGTGCCAGCAGCCAGGTTTCTAATTCACCCCTCCACTTT. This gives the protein CASSQVSNSPLHF.

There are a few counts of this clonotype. The CDR3 DNA is TGTGCCAGCAGTTACGTAGTCTCTGGGGCCAACGTCCTGACTTTC. This encodes CASSYVVSGANVLTF. The gene calls are TRBV6-5 and TRBJ2-6, with D uncertain. The CDR3 extends over 15 amino acids. Trimming shortened V by 2 bases and J by 0 bases, and 5 bases separated the two germline ends. Germline CDR1 is MNHEY and CDR2 is SVGAGI.

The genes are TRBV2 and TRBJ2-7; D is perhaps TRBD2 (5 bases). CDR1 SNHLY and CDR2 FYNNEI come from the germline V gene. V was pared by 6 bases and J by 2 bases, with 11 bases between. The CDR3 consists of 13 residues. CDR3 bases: TGTGCCAGCAGGGAGGATCCTACCTACGAGCAGTACTTC. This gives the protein CASREDPTYEQYF.

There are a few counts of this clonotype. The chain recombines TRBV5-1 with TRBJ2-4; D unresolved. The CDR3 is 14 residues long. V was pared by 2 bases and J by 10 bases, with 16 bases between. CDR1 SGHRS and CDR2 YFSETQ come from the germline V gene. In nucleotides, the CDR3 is TGCGCCAGCAGCTTCGGAATGAAGGCCGGGATTCAGTACTTC. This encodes CASSFGMKAGIQYF.

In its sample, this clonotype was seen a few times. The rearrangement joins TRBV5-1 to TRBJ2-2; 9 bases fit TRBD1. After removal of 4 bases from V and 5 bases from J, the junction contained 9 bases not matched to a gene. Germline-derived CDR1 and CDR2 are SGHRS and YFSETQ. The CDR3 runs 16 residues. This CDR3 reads CASSLGTGLETGELFF. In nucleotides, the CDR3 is TGCGCCAGCAGCCTGGGGACAGGGCTGGAAACCGGGGAGCTGTTTTTT.

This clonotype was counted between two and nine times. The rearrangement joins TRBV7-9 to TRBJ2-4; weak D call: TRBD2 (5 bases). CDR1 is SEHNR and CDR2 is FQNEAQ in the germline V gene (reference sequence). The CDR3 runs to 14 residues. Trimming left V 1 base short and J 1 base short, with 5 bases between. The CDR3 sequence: CASSLGRAKNIQYF. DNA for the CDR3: TGTGCCAGCAGCTTAGGGAGGGCCAAAAACATTCAGTACTTC.

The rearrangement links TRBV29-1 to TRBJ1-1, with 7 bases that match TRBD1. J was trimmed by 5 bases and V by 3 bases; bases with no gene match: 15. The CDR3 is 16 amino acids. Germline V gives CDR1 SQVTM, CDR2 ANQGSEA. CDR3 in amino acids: CSVDGGGTEWGTEAFF. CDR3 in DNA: TGCAGCGTTGACGGGGGAGGGACAGAATGGGGGACTGAAGCTTTCTTT.

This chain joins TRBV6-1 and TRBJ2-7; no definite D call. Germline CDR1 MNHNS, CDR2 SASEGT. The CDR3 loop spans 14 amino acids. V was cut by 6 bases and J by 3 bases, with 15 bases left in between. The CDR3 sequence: CASSLSIRIYEQYF. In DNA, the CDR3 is TGTGCCAGCAGCCTTAGCATCAGGATCTACGAGCAGTACTTC.

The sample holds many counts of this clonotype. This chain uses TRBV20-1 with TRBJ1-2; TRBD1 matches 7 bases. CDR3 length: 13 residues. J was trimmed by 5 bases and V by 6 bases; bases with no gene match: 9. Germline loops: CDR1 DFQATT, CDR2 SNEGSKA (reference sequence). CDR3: CSAPDRLGYGYTF. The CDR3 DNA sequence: TGCAGTGCCCCGGACAGGCTTGGGTATGGCTACACCTTC.

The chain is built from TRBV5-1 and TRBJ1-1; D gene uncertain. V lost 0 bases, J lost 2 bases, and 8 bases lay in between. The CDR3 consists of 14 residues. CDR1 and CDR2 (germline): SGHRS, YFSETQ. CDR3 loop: CASSLEGPNTEAFF. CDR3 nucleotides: TGCGCCAGCAGCTTGGAAGGGCCTAACACTGAAGCTTTCTTT. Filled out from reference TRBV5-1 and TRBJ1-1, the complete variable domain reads KAGVTQTPRYLIKTRGQQVTLSCSPISGHRSVSWYQQTPGQGLQFLFEYFSETQRNKGNFPGRFSGRQFSNSRSEMNVSTLELGDSALYLCASSLEGPNTEAFFGQGTRLTVV.

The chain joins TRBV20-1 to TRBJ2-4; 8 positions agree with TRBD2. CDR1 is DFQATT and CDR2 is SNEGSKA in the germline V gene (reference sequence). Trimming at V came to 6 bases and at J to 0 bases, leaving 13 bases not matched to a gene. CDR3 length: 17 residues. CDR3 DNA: TGCAGTGCCTCTGCAGCGGGGGAAACATTAGCCAAAAACATTCAGTACTTC. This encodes CSASAAGETLAKNIQYF.

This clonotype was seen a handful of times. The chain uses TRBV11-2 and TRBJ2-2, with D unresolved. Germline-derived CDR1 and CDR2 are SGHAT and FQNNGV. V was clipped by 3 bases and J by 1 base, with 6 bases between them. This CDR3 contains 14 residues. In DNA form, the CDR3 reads TGTGCCAGCAGCTTTTCAGGGAACACCGGGGAGCTGTTTTTT. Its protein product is CASSFSGNTGELFF.

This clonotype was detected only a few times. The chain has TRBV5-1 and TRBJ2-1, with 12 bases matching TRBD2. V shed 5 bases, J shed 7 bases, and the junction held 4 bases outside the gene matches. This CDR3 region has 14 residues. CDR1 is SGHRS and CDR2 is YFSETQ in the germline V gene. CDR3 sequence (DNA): TGCGCCAGCAGTTCGACTAGCGGGAGAAATGAGCAGTTCTTC. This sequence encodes CASSSTSGRNEQFF.

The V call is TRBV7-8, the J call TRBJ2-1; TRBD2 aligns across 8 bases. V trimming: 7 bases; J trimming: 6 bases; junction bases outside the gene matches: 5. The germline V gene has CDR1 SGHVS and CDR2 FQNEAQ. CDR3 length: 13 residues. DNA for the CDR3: TGTGCCAGCAAGTCGGGGGGGCCCAATGAGCAGTTCTTC. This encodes CASKSGGPNEQFF.

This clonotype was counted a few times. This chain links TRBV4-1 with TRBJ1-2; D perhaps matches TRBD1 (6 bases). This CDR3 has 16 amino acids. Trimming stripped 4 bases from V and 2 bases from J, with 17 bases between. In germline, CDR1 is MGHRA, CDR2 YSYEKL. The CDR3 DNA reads TGCGCCAGCAGCCTATCCCACCCGGACAGCAACTATGGCTACACCTTC. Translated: CASSLSHPDSNYGYTF.

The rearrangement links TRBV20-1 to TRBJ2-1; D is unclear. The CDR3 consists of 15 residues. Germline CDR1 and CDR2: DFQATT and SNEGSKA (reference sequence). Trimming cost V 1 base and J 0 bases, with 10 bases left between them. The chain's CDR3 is CSARGRPLSYNEQFF. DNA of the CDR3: TGCAGTGCTAGAGGTCGACCACTCTCCTACAATGAGCAGTTCTTC.

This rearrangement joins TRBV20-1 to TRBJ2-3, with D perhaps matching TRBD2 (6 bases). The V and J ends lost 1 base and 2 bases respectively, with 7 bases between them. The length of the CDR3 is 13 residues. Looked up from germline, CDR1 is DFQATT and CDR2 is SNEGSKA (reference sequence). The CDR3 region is CSARGLDTDTQYF. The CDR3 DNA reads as TGCAGTGCTAGAGGACTAGACACAGATACGCAGTATTTT.

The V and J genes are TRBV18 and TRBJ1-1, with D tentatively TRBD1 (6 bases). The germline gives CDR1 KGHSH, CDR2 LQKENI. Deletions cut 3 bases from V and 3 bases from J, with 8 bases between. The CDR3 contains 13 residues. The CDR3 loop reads CASSPRGDTEAFF. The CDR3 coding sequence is TGTGCCAGCTCACCGAGGGGGGACACTGAAGCTTTCTTT.

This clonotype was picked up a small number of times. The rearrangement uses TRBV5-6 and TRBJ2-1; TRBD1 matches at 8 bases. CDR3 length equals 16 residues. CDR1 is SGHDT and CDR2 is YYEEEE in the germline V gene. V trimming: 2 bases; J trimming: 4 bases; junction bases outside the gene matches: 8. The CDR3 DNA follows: TGTGCCAGCAGCTTAGGGACAGGCCGAGAATACAATGAGCAGTTCTTC. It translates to CASSLGTGREYNEQFF. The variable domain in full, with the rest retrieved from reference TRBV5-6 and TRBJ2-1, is DAGVTQSPTHLIKTRGQQVTLRCSPKSGHDTVSWYQQALGQGPQFIFQYYEEEERQRGNFPDRFSGHQFPNYSSELNVNALLLGDSALYLCASSLGTGREYNEQFFGPGTRLTVL.

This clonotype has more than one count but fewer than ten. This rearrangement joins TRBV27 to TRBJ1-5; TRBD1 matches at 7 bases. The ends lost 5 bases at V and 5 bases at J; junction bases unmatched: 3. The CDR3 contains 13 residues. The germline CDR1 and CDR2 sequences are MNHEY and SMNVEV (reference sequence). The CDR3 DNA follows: TGTGCCAGCAGTATGGACAGGTATCAGCCCCAGCATTTT. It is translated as CASSMDRYQPQHF.

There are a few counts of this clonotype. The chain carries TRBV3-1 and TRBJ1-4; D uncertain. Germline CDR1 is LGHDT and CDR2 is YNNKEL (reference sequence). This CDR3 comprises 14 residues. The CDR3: CAVGGRATNEKLFF. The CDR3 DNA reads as TGTGCAGTCGGCGGGCGGGCGACTAATGAAAAACTGTTTTTT.